Below, 22 T cell receptor beta chains from the same sample are listed, as sequenced in a study of T cells in tumors after PD-1 blockade. Sequencing used immunoSEQ multiplex PCR; TCRdb keeps in-frame clones, though not all of them. The repertoire consists of around 46,000 clones, with roughly 79% occurring once and the leading ten covering approximately 16%. The sequences come from PBMCs, collected before anti-PD-1 treatment. These receptors were taken from a human donor with basal cell carcinoma.

The chain employs TRBV21-1 and TRBJ1-2; the listed D gene, TRBD1, was not tested against the DNA. TRBV21-1 is labeled a pseudogene. The CDR3 is 16 residues long. The CDR3 protein is CASSKARAPLNYGYTF. The CDR3 DNA reads as TGTGCCAGCAGCAAAGCCAGGGCCCCGTTAAACTATGGCTACACCTTC.

The V and J genes are TRBV3-1 (or the pseudogene TRBV3-2) and TRBJ1-3; D may be TRBD1 (6 bases). Germline V CDR1 and CDR2: LGHDT, YNNKEL (reference sequence). V dropped 3 bases and J dropped 0 bases, with 9 bases sitting between them. The CDR3 spans 15 residues. The CDR3 nucleotides are TGTGCCAGCAGCCACCTGACAGGCTCTGGAAACACCATATATTTT. It encodes CASSHLTGSGNTIYF.

V and J are TRBV7-9 and TRBJ1-4; TRBD1 agrees at 7 bases. From germline, CDR1 is SEHNR and CDR2 FQNEAQ (reference sequence). V shed 5 bases and J 7 bases; nucleotides not matched to a gene: 10. The length of the CDR3 is 15 residues. The CDR3 is CASSHRQGLVEKLFF. In nucleotides, the CDR3 is TGTGCCAGCAGCCACAGACAGGGTTTGGTTGAAAAACTGTTTTTT. Combining the CDR3 with reference TRBV7-9 and TRBJ1-4 gives the whole variable domain DTGVSQNPRHKITKRGQNVTFRCDPISEHNRLYWYRQTLGQGPEFLTYFQNEAQLEKSRLLSDRFSAERPKGSFSTLEIQRTEQGDSAMYLCASSHRQGLVEKLFFGSGTQLSVL.

This clone came up a few times. The V gene is TRBV30, the J gene TRBJ1-5; D uncertain. In germline, CDR1 is GTSNPN, CDR2 SVGIG (reference sequence). Between the trimmed V and J ends, which lost 0 bases and 3 bases, there was a span of 6 bases. CDR3 size: 13 residues. The CDR3: CAWSVWDNQPQHF. In DNA, the CDR3 is TGTGCCTGGAGTGTCTGGGACAATCAGCCCCAGCATTTT.

The chain is built from TRBV5-1 and TRBJ1-4; 7 nucleotides match TRBD1. Unmatched junction bases numbered 8, after V lost 4 bases and J lost 8 bases. This CDR3 region has 14 residues. CDR1 SGHRS and CDR2 YFSETQ come from the germline V gene. The chain's CDR3 is CASSTTGDDEKLFF. Here the CDR3 DNA reads TGCGCCAGCAGCACAACAGGGGACGACGAAAAACTGTTTTTT.

The J gene is TRBJ1-5, the V gene TRBV28; D is uncertain. Deletions cut 2 bases from V and 7 bases from J, with 6 bases between. This CDR3 comprises 12 residues. Germline V gene sequence: CDR1 MDHEN, CDR2 SYDVKM. The CDR3 DNA sequence: TGTGCCAGCAGTTTAGGAGGGCAGCCCCAGCATTTT. Translated: CASSLGGQPQHF.

The table lists this clone with a count of one. This sequence joins TRBV11-3 and TRBJ2-5, with 7 bases lining up with TRBD1. V lost 5 bases and J lost 3; bases outside the gene matches: 3. There are 13 residues in the CDR3. Germline V gives CDR1 SGHNT, CDR2 YENEEA. The CDR3: CASSHGTEETQYF. CDR3 bases: TGTGCCAGCAGCCATGGGACAGAAGAGACCCAGTACTTC.

The chain uses TRBV18 and TRBJ2-3, with TRBD2 matching 12 bases. The CDR3 spans 16 residues. V shed 3 bases, J shed 1 base, and the junction held 2 bases outside the gene matches. Germline values: CDR1 KGHSH, CDR2 LQKENI. CDR3 in DNA: TGTGCCAGCTCACCGCTAGCGGGGGGGCGCACAGATACGCAGTATTTT. Its protein product is CASSPLAGGRTDTQYF.

This chain joins TRBV28 and TRBJ2-2; 12 bases line up with TRBD2. V gave up 7 bases and J gave up 7 bases; unmatched junction bases: 10. This CDR3 is 16 amino acids long. CDR1 and CDR2 (germline): MDHEN, SYDVKM. The CDR3 sequence: CASTLRRTSGNGELFF. The CDR3 DNA reads TGTGCCAGCACCCTTAGGAGGACTAGCGGGAACGGGGAGCTGTTTTTT.

The chain joins TRBV29-1 to TRBJ2-7, with TRBD1 identical over 7 bases. Germline CDR1 and CDR2: SQVTM and ANQGSEA. V was pared by 7 bases and J by 1 base, with 7 bases of the junction left unmatched. The CDR3 runs to 13 residues. CDR3 sequence reads: CSAGDRASYEQYF. The CDR3 coding sequence is TGCAGCGCCGGTGACAGGGCTTCCTACGAGCAGTACTTC.

This rearrangement joins TRBV2 to TRBJ2-6; no clear D. Trimming left V 9 bases short and J 2 bases short, with 11 bases between. The CDR3 spans 14 residues. The germline CDR1 and CDR2 sequences are SNHLY and FYNNEI. CDR3 region: CAREQSTGANVLTF. Here the CDR3 DNA reads TGTGCCAGAGAACAGTCTACTGGGGCCAACGTCCTGACTTTC.

The table lists this clone with a count of one. The chain employs TRBV7-9 and TRBJ2-5, with D unresolved. Germline V CDR1 and CDR2: SEHNR, FQNEAQ (reference sequence). The germline V and J ends were trimmed by 1 base and 5 bases, with 14 bases remaining between them. The length of the CDR3 is 15 residues. CDR3 loop: CASSLEGIKSETQYF. The CDR3 region has the DNA TGTGCCAGCAGCTTAGAAGGAATAAAATCGGAGACCCAGTACTTC.

The chain couples TRBV20-1 to TRBJ1-4; the D is unclear. Germline loops: CDR1 DFQATT, CDR2 SNEGSKA (reference sequence). V lost 6 bases and J lost 7, with 6 bases in between. This CDR3 is 10 amino acids long. The CDR3 spells CSASAEKLFF. The DNA for the CDR3 is TGCAGTGCGTCTGCTGAAAAACTGTTTTTT.

This clone showed up just a few times. This sequence joins TRBV18 and TRBJ2-7; the match to TRBD2 covers 9 bases. This CDR3 spans 16 amino acids. In germline, CDR1 is KGHSH, CDR2 LQKENI. V dropped 4 bases and J dropped 2; count of bases not matched to a gene: 9. The CDR3: CASSRAGAGGPYEQYF. The CDR3 coding sequence is TGTGCCAGCTCACGTGCTGGAGCGGGGGGTCCCTACGAGCAGTACTTC.

The chain carries TRBV29-1 and TRBJ1-1; D unresolved. Trimming took 3 bases from V and 2 from J, leaving 10 bases between them. The CDR3 has 13 amino acids. Germline V gene sequence: CDR1 SQVTM, CDR2 ANQGSEA. The CDR3 here is CSVETGRNTEAFF. In DNA form, the CDR3 reads TGCAGCGTTGAGACTGGGAGAAACACTGAAGCTTTCTTT.

The J gene is TRBJ2-5, the V gene TRBV29-1; no firm D call. The CDR3 extends over 13 amino acids. From germline, CDR1 is SQVTM and CDR2 ANQGSEA. Trimming pared 6 bases from V and 2 bases from J, leaving 13 bases between. CDR3 amino acids: CSVAPGQQETQYF. The CDR3 DNA sequence: TGCAGCGTGGCCCCCGGGCAGCAAGAGACCCAGTACTTC.

The chain combines TRBV3-1 (or the pseudogene TRBV3-2) with TRBJ1-1; D may be TRBD1 (5 bases). The CDR3 extends over 14 amino acids. The V gene's germline CDR1 is LGHDT and CDR2 YNNKEL (reference sequence). Trimming shortened V by 3 bases and J by 1 base, and 9 bases separated the two germline ends. CDR3 sequence (DNA): TGTGCCAGCAGCCATCATCAGGGGAACACTGAAGCTTTCTTT. It translates to CASSHHQGNTEAFF.

The chain is built from TRBV3-1 (or the pseudogene TRBV3-2) and TRBJ1-6; no definite D call. Germline V gene sequence: CDR1 LGHDT, CDR2 YNNKEL (reference sequence). The CDR3 is 14 amino acids. The germline V and J ends were trimmed by 2 bases and 9 bases, with 11 bases remaining between them. In nucleotides, the CDR3 is TGTGCCAGCAGCCAAATCGGTCTTACTTCACCCCTCCACTTT. The encoded protein is CASSQIGLTSPLHF.

V usage is TRBV5-1 and J usage is TRBJ2-1; no clear D. The CDR3 runs to 14 residues. The germline CDR1 and CDR2 sequences are SGHRS and YFSETQ. Trimming pared 3 bases from V and 5 bases from J, leaving 12 bases between. The CDR3 DNA reads as TGCGCCAGCAGCTGGGCGCCGATGAACAATGAGCAGTTCTTC. It is translated as CASSWAPMNNEQFF.

The chain combines TRBV9 with TRBJ2-1, with D possibly being TRBD2 (5 bases). This CDR3 is built from 13 residues. V was trimmed by 7 bases and J by 3 bases, leaving 11 bases between them. CDR1 SGDLS and CDR2 YYNGEE come from the germline V gene. This CDR3 reads CASGAGIYNEQFF. The CDR3 DNA reads as TGTGCCAGCGGAGCCGGGATCTACAATGAGCAGTTCTTC.

This sequence joins TRBV30 and TRBJ1-4, with no clear D. The V end was cut by 3 bases, the J end by 4 bases, with 3 bases between. In germline, CDR1 is GTSNPN, CDR2 SVGIG (reference sequence). This CDR3 is 11 amino acids long. This chain's CDR3 is CAWSGNEKLFF. For the CDR3, the DNA is TGTGCCTGGAGCGGTAATGAAAAACTGTTTTTT.

In this sample, this clone turned up a few times. The chain joins TRBV6-5 to TRBJ2-5, with 9 bases that match TRBD2. J was trimmed by 3 bases and V by 6 bases; bases with no gene match: 5. This CDR3 contains 14 residues. Per the germline V gene, CDR1 is MNHEY and CDR2 is SVGAGI. This chain's CDR3 is CASRLAGLEETQYF. The DNA of the CDR3 is TGTGCCAGCAGGCTAGCGGGGTTAGAAGAGACCCAGTACTTC.